These 24 T cell receptor beta chains originate from one sample sequenced in a study of radiation and T cells in renal cell carcinoma. Documented time point: baseline pretreatment blood. Treatment specified: 15 Gy SBRT to primary tumor, nephrectomy 4 weeks later. The assay was immunoSEQ multiplex PCR, and TCRdb's table has in-frame clones only and misses some. Among about 130,000 clones listed, approximately 91% were seen once. This sample comprised blood, obtained from a patient whose treatment included radiotherapy and nephrectomy. The receptors here all came from a woman between 50 and 59 years old with renal cell carcinoma.

This clone was observed a handful of times. The CDR3 reads CASIDRSTDTQYF. DNA of the CDR3: TGTGCCAGTATTGACAGAAGCACAGATACGCAGTATTTT. The rearrangement uses TRBV19 and TRBJ2-3; D may be TRBD1 (5 bases). V was trimmed by 7 bases and J by 0 bases, leaving 8 bases between them. Germline V gives CDR1 LNHDA, CDR2 SQIVND (reference sequence). This CDR3 has 13 amino acids.

V is TRBV10-3 and J is TRBJ2-1, with 11 bases lining up with TRBD2. V dropped 3 bases and J dropped 8; count of bases not matched to a gene: 9. Germline lookup yields CDR1 ENHRY and CDR2 SYGVKD. This CDR3 has 16 amino acids. In DNA form, the CDR3 reads TGTGCCATCAGTGATCCCTTAGCGGGGGGGTTTGATGAGCAGTTCTTC. Translation: CAISDPLAGGFDEQFF.

J is TRBJ1-5 and V is TRBV19; the match to TRBD1 covers 7 bases. Germline CDR1 is LNHDA and CDR2 is SQIVND (reference sequence). Trimming removed 6 bases from V and 7 bases from J; junction bases left unmatched: 6. This CDR3 is 13 amino acids long. The CDR3 region is CASRDRDVQPQHF. In DNA form, the CDR3 reads TGTGCCAGTAGAGACAGGGACGTCCAGCCCCAGCATTTT.

This CDR3 is CASRGLSTEAFF. CDR3 DNA sequence: TGTGCCAGCCGGGGGCTGAGCACTGAAGCTTTCTTT. The chain employs TRBV5-6 and TRBJ1-1, with a possible D match to TRBD1 (6 bases). The CDR3 sequence is 12 residues long. Per the germline V gene, CDR1 is SGHDT and CDR2 is YYEEEE. The ends were cut back, 7 bases at V and 4 bases at J, with 11 bases in the middle.

Here the CDR3 reads CASSGGVLQFF. In DNA form, the CDR3 reads TGTGCCAGCAGCGGTGGGGTATTGCAGTTCTTC. This rearrangement joins TRBV12-1 to TRBJ2-1. TRBV12-1 has pseudogene status. This CDR3 has 11 amino acids.

The J gene is TRBJ1-2, the V gene TRBV2, with D perhaps TRBD1 (5 bases). The CDR3 is 16 amino acids. CDR1 SNHLY and CDR2 FYNNEI come from the germline V gene. Trimming took off 6 bases at V and 8 bases at J, with 25 bases between the two ends. This CDR3 is CASRARHGGREGGYTF. CDR3 sequence (DNA): TGTGCCAGCAGGGCACGTCATGGCGGCAGGGAGGGCGGCTACACCTTC.

This sequence joins TRBV19 and TRBJ2-7; the D gene is possibly TRBD2 (7 bases). CDR1 LNHDA and CDR2 SQIVND come from the germline V gene (reference sequence). CDR3 length equals 16 residues. V was pared by 6 bases and J by 4 bases, with 22 bases between. CDR3 amino acids: CASSARSGTLAYEQYF. DNA of the CDR3: TGTGCCAGTAGCGCGAGAAGCGGGACACTAGCGTACGAGCAGTACTTC.

This chain joins TRBV19 and TRBJ1-5; possible D gene TRBD1, 6 bases. The CDR3 contains 13 residues. The germline V gene encodes CDR1 LNHDA and CDR2 SQIVND (reference sequence). Trimming took 4 bases from V and 4 from J, leaving 8 bases between them. The CDR3 coding sequence is TGTGCCAGTAGTACCGACAGGAATCAGCCCCAGCATTTT. Protein sequence: CASSTDRNQPQHF.

V is TRBV7-2 and J is TRBJ2-5; D is undetermined. The germline CDR1 and CDR2 sequences are SGHTA and FQGNSA. The V end was cut by 2 bases, the J end by 5 bases, with 12 bases between. The CDR3 totals 14 residues. The CDR3 nucleotides are TGTGCCAGCAGCTTATATGGTTTTGAGGAGACCCAGTACTTC. This gives the protein CASSLYGFEETQYF.

The chain carries TRBV5-1 and TRBJ2-2; D possibly matches TRBD1 or TRBD2 (5 bases each). Trimming shortened V by 4 bases and J by 0 bases, and 13 bases separated the two germline ends. Germline lookup yields CDR1 SGHRS and CDR2 YFSETQ. This CDR3 spans 16 amino acids. CDR3 in amino acids: CASSPAGAANTGELFF. The CDR3 DNA sequence: TGCGCCAGCAGCCCCGCCGGGGCCGCGAACACCGGGGAGCTGTTTTTT.

This sequence joins TRBV4-2 and TRBJ2-7; 9 positions match TRBD2. Germline V gene lookup returns CDR1 LGHNA and CDR2 YNFKEQ. The CDR3 has 15 amino acids. After removal of 1 base from V and 5 bases from J, the junction contained 6 bases not matched to a gene. CDR3 protein: CASSQGSLAGNEQYF. CDR3 DNA: TGTGCCAGCAGCCAAGGGTCCCTAGCGGGGAACGAGCAGTACTTC.

In nucleotides, the CDR3 is TGTGCCATCGGGGACGGGCCCAAAAGCACAGATACGCAGTATTTT. Translation: CAIGDGPKSTDTQYF. The chain carries TRBV10-3 and TRBJ2-3, with D perhaps given as TRBD1 or TRBD2 (5 bases each). Germline V gives CDR1 ENHRY, CDR2 SYGVKD. This CDR3 region has 15 residues. The V end lost 8 bases, the J end lost 0 bases, and 15 bases lay between the germline ends.

The chain has TRBV4-3 and TRBJ2-2; D gene unclear. The CDR3 length is 16 residues. Trimming removed 0 bases at V and 0 bases at J, with 8 bases between. The germline V gene has CDR1 LGHNA and CDR2 YSLEER. CDR3: CASSQDRATNTGELFF. The DNA for the CDR3 is TGCGCCAGCAGCCAAGATAGGGCTACGAACACCGGGGAGCTGTTTTTT.

This clone was seen once. The chain uses TRBV6-6 and TRBJ1-4, with 8 bases identical to TRBD1. Germline CDR1 and CDR2: MNHNY and SVGAGI (reference sequence). The CDR3 has 14 amino acids. Losses at the gene ends were 0 bases for V and 8 bases for J; bases not matched to a gene: 2. The CDR3 DNA is TGTGCCAGCAGTTACTCAGACAGGGGAGAAAAACTGTTTTTT. This translates into CASSYSDRGEKLFF.

The chain uses TRBV7-3 and TRBJ2-1; D is possibly TRBD1 or TRBD2 (6 bases each). This CDR3 is 15 amino acids long. Trimming shortened V by 2 bases and J by 7 bases, and 15 bases separated the two germline ends. Germline CDR1 is SGHTA and CDR2 is FQGTGA. In nucleotides, the CDR3 is TGTGCCAGCAGCTTAGGCCAGGGGAGGCGGAATGAGCAGTTCTTC. Its protein product is CASSLGQGRRNEQFF.

This rearrangement joins TRBV6-1 to TRBJ2-2, with 11 bases identical to TRBD2. Germline values: CDR1 MNHNS, CDR2 SASEGT. This CDR3 spans 15 amino acids. Unmatched junction bases numbered 3, after V lost 4 bases and J lost 5 bases. CDR3 sequence (DNA): TGTGCCAGCAGTGGAAGACTAGCGGGGACCGGGGAGCTGTTTTTT. It is translated as CASSGRLAGTGELFF.

CDR3 nucleotides: TGTGCCAGCAGCAGACAGGGGAATTCACCCCTCCACTTT. Translated, it gives CASSRQGNSPLHF. V and J are TRBV6-1 and TRBJ1-6; 8 positions agree with TRBD1. The CDR3 totals 13 residues. The germline V gene encodes CDR1 MNHNS and CDR2 SASEGT. Trimming at V came to 6 bases and at J to 7 bases, leaving 2 bases not matched to a gene.

This chain links TRBV5-6 with TRBJ2-7; D could derive from TRBD1 or TRBD2 (5 bases each). The CDR3 has 16 amino acids. Deletions cut 1 base from V and 5 bases from J, with 19 bases between. Germline V lookup: CDR1 SGHDT, CDR2 YYEEEE. CDR3 coding DNA: TGTGCCAGCAGCTTGTTGGGCAACGGGGCAATAGACGAGCAGTACTTC. Translated: CASSLLGNGAIDEQYF. Based on the CDR3 plus reference TRBV5-6 and TRBJ2-7, the full variable domain is DAGVTQSPTHLIKTRGQQVTLRCSPKSGHDTVSWYQQALGQGPQFIFQYYEEEERQRGNFPDRFSGHQFPNYSSELNVNALLLGDSALYLCASSLLGNGAIDEQYFGPGTRLTVT.

This clone has more than one count but fewer than ten. The rearrangement joins TRBV30 to TRBJ1-1; D is possibly TRBD1 (5 bases). V was trimmed by 2 bases and J by 8 bases, leaving 12 bases between them. The CDR3 runs to 12 residues. Germline CDR1 is GTSNPN and CDR2 is SVGIG (reference sequence). The CDR3 here is CAWSTGDVEAFF. CDR3 DNA sequence: TGTGCCTGGAGTACGGGGGACGTCGAAGCTTTCTTT. The entire variable domain, with the rest obtained from reference TRBV30 and TRBJ1-1, is as follows: SQTIHQWPATLVQPVGSPLSLECTVEGTSNPNLYWYRQAAGRGLQLLFYSVGIGQISSEVPQNLSASRPQDRQFILSSKKLLLSDSGFYLCAWSTGDVEAFFGQGTRLTVV.

The rearrangement links TRBV19 to TRBJ2-2, with 8 bases that match TRBD2. This CDR3 comprises 14 residues. J was trimmed by 7 bases and V by 5 bases; bases with no gene match: 6. Germline loops: CDR1 LNHDA, CDR2 SQIVND (reference sequence). CDR3 residues: CASSPVAGFGELFF. CDR3 DNA: TGTGCCAGTAGTCCCGTAGCGGGGTTCGGGGAGCTGTTTTTT.

The chain has TRBV5-1 and TRBJ1-2; 7 nucleotides line up with TRBD1. In germline, CDR1 is SGHRS, CDR2 YFSETQ. The CDR3 contains 14 residues. The V segment lost 1 base and the J segment 4 bases; nucleotides outside the gene matches: 4. CDR3 in DNA: TGCGCCAGCAGCTTGCTACAGGGGCTCTATGGCTACACCTTC. Residues: CASSLLQGLYGYTF.

This clone showed up just once. The chain uses TRBV7-8 and TRBJ2-1; no clear D. The CDR3 has 13 amino acids. Germline CDR1 reads SGHVS; CDR2 reads FQNEAQ. Trimming left V 6 bases short and J 4 bases short, with 10 bases between. This CDR3 reads CASSLTDYNEQFF. In DNA form, the CDR3 reads TGTGCCAGCAGTCTGACCGATTACAATGAGCAGTTCTTC.

V usage is TRBV5-8 and J usage is TRBJ1-2, with no clear D. Germline CDR1 is SGHTS and CDR2 is YDEGEE. CDR3 size: 9 residues. Trimming pared 2 bases from V and 10 bases from J, leaving 3 bases between. The CDR3 sequence is CASSLVYTF. The CDR3 DNA sequence: TGTGCCAGCAGCTTAGTCTACACCTTC.

V and J are TRBV9 and TRBJ1-6; TRBD1 might be the D (5 bases). Trimming pared 0 bases from V and 4 bases from J, leaving 14 bases between. Per germline, CDR1 SGDLS and CDR2 YYNGEE. The CDR3 consists of 17 residues. In DNA, the CDR3 is TGTGCCAGCAGCGTAGCTCCAGGGATACTTTATAATTCACCCCTCCACTTT. Translation gives CASSVAPGILYNSPLHF.